The 5 T cell receptor beta chains in this list originate from one sample, sequenced in a study of T-cell memory formation after mild COVID-19. A single record per CDR3 protein comes from TCRdb applying MiXCR to the 5' RACE reads. The profile shows roughly 350,000 distinct CDR3 sequences, 25% to 30% of them singletons. Sequenced: PBMCs or a T cell subset sorted from them (not recorded which). These receptors originate from an adult woman who had mild COVID-19 (a few samples of this study predate the infection). Cell type and time point are not known.

The V and J genes are TRBV7-2 and TRBJ2-3; the D gene is possibly TRBD2 (5 bases). The length of the CDR3 is 17 residues. Looked up from germline, CDR1 is SGHTA and CDR2 is FQGNSA. The germline V and J ends were trimmed by 1 base and 0 bases, with 14 bases remaining between them. This chain's CDR3 is CASSLVRRRTSTDTQYF. CDR3 nucleotides: TGTGCCAGCAGCTTAGTAAGGAGGAGAACTAGCACAGATACGCAGTATTTT. Full variable domain (remainder filled in from reference TRBV7-2 and TRBJ2-3): GAGVSQSPSNKVTEKGKDVELRCDPISGHTALYWYRQSLGQGLEFLIYFQGNSAPDKSGLPSDRFSAERTGGSVSTLTIQRTQQEDSAVYLCASSLVRRRTSTDTQYFGPGTRLTVL.

This clonotype was seen a few times. V usage is TRBV11-1 and J usage is TRBJ2-1, with D uncertain. Trimming took off 3 bases at V and 0 bases at J, with 9 bases between the two ends. CDR3 length equals 15 residues. Germline V CDR1 and CDR2: SGHAT, FQDESV (reference sequence). In DNA form, the CDR3 reads TGTGCCAGCAGCTTCCTCAAGAGCTCCTACAATGAGCAGTTCTTC. Translation gives CASSFLKSSYNEQFF.

The rearrangement links TRBV7-3 to TRBJ2-1, with D unresolved. In germline, CDR1 is SGHTA, CDR2 FQGTGA. V was clipped by 5 bases and J by 8 bases, with 13 bases between them. This CDR3 has 13 amino acids. CDR3 sequence (DNA): TGTGCCAGCAGCCCCTTCTTCCGAGATGAGCAGTTCTTC. This sequence encodes CASSPFFRDEQFF.

This clonotype was seen at least ten times. The V call is TRBV5-1, the J call TRBJ2-3; 14 bases agree with TRBD2. Trimming at V came to 2 bases and at J to 3 bases, leaving 5 bases not matched to a gene. The CDR3 spans 17 residues. The germline V gene encodes CDR1 SGHRS and CDR2 YFSETQ. Written as DNA, the CDR3 is TGCGCCAGCAGCTTCGGGACTAGCGGGAGCCGGACAGATACGCAGTATTTT. Amino acid sequence: CASSFGTSGSRTDTQYF.

This chain connects TRBV6-6 to TRBJ2-7; 7 positions agree with TRBD2. This CDR3 comprises 15 residues. CDR1 and CDR2 (germline): MNHNY, SVGAGI (reference sequence). With 2 bases clipped from V and 5 bases from J, the junction kept 9 bases outside the gene matches. DNA for the CDR3: TGTGCCAGCAGTTACGGGAGGGGAGGGCTCCACGAGCAGTACTTC. Protein product: CASSYGRGGLHEQYF.